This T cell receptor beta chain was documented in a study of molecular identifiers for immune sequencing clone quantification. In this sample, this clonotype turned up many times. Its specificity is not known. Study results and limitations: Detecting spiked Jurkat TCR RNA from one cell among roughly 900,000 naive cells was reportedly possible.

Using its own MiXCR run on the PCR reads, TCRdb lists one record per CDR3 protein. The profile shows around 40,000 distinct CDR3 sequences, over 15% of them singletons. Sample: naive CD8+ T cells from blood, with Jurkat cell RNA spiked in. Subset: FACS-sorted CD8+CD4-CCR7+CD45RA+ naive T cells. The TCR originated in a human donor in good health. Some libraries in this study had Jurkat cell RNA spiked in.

The CDR3: CASSPQIGRTMYRAFF. CDR3 in DNA: TGCGCCAGCAGCCCACAAATCGGACGGACGATGTATCGGGCTTTCTTT. The chain recombines TRBV4-3 with TRBJ1-1, with D unresolved. Germline assignment: CDR1 LGHNA and CDR2 YSLEER. The V and J ends lost 4 bases and 11 bases respectively, with 26 bases between them. The CDR3 has 16 residues.